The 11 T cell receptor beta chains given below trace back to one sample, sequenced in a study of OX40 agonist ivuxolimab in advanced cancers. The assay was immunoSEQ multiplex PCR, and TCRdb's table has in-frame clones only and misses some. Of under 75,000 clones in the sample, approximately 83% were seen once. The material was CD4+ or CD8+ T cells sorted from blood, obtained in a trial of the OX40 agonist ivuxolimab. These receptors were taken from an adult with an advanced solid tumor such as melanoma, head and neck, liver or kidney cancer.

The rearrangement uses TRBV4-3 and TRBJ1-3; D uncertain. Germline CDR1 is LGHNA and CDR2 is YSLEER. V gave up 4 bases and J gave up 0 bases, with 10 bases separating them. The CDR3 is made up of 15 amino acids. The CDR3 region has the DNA TGCGCCAGCAGCCGCTTATTTAGCTCTGGAAACACCATATATTTT. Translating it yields CASSRLFSSGNTIYF.

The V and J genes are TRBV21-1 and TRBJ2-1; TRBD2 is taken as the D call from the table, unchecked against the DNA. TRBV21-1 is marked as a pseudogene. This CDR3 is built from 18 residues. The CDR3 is CASSRLKRREPYYNEQFF. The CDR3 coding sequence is TGTGCCAGCAGCAGACTAAAGCGGCGGGAGCCTTACTACAATGAGCAGTTCTTC.

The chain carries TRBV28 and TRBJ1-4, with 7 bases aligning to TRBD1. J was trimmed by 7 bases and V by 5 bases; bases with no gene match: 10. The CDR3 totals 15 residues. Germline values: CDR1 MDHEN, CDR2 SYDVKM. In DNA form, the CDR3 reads TGTGCCAGCAGTCCCCAGGACAGGCGGTTTGAAAAACTGTTTTTT. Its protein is CASSPQDRRFEKLFF.

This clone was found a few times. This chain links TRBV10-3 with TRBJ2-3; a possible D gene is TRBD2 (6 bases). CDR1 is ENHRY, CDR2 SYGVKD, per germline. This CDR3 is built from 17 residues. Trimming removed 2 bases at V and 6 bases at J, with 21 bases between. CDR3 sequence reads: CAISEGQGRIGGDTQYF. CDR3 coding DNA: TGTGCCATCAGTGAGGGTCAGGGCCGAATTGGGGGGGATACGCAGTATTTT.

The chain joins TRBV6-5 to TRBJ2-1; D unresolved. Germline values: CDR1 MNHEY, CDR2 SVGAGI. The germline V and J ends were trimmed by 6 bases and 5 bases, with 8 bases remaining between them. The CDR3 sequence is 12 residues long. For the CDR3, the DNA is TGTGCCAGCAGACGTGGGGACAATGAGCAGTTCTTC. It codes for CASRRGDNEQFF.

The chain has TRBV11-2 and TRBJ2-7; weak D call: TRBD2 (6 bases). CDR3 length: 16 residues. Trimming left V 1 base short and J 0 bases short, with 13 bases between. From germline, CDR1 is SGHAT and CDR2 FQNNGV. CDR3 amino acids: CASSLVAVTFSYEQYF. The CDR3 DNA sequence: TGTGCCAGCAGCTTAGTAGCGGTTACTTTCTCCTACGAGCAGTACTTC.

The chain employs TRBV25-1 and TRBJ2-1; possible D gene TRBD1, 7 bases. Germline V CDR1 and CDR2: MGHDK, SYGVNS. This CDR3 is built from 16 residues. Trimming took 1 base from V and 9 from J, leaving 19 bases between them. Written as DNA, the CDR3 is TGTGCCAGCAGTGAATCCCTTGGGGCAGGGGGGCTTGAGCAGTTCTTC. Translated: CASSESLGAGGLEQFF.

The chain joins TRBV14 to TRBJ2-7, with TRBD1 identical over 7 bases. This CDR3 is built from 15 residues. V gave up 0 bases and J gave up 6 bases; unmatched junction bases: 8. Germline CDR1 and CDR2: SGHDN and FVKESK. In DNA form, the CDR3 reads TGTGCCAGCAGCCAAGATCTCAGGCCAGGGGGCGAGCAGTACTTC. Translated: CASSQDLRPGGEQYF.

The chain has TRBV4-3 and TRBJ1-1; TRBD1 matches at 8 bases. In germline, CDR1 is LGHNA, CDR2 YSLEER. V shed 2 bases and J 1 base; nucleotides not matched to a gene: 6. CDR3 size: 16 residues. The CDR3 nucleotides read TGCGCCAGCAGCCAAAGACAGGGGTCAGCGAACACTGAAGCTTTCTTT. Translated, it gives CASSQRQGSANTEAFF.

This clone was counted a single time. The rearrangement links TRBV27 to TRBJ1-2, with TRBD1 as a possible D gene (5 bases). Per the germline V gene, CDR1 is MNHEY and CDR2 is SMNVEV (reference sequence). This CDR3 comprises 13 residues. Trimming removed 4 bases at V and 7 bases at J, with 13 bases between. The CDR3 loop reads CASSSPGLPGYTF. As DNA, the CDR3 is TGTGCCAGCAGTTCCCCGGGACTCCCTGGCTACACCTTC.

As DNA, the CDR3 is TGTGCCAGCAGCAGGGCGGGGAGGGAGCAGTACTTC. Its protein product is CASSRAGREQYF. The rearrangement links TRBV7-2 to TRBJ2-7; possibly TRBD2 for D (6 bases). Germline CDR1 and CDR2: SGHTA and FQGNSA. V dropped 5 bases and J dropped 7 bases, with 12 bases sitting between them. This CDR3 contains 12 residues.